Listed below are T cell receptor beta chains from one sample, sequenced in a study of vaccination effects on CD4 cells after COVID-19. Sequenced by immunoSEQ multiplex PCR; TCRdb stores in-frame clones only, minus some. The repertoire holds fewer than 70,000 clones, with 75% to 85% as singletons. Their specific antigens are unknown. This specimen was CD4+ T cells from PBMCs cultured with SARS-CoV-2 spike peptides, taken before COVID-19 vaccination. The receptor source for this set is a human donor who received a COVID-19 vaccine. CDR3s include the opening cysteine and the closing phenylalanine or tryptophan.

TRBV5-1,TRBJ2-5,CASSVNRGQETQYF
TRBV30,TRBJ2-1,CAWRRPGASGGVEQFF
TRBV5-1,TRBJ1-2,CASSLVAGAYGYTF
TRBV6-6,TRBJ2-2,CASSPTSGGVWELFF
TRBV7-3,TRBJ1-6,CASSPFINSPLHF
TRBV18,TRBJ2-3,CASSPVLAVTDTQYF
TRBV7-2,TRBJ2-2,CASSLLGAGELFF
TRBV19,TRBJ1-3,CASSISSGNTIYF
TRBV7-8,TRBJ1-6,CASSFGRGNNSPLHF
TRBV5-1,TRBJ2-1,CASSHRENEQFF
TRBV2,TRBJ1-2,CASSEAQSTYGYTF
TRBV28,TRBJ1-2,CASRRDNNYGYTF
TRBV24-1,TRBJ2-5,CATSDLASQETQYF
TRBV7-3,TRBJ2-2,CASSFGGASTGELFF
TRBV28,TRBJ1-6,CASSLNPKGQSPLHF
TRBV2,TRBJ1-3,CASSGTGLSGNTIYF
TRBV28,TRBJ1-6,CASSTLGYSPLHF
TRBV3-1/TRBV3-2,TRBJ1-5,CASSQDPSSAGSQPQHF
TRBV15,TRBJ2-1,CATSRGGGATINEQFF
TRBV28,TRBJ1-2,CASSLGLYGYTF
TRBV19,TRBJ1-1,CASSTRLGGGMNTEAFF
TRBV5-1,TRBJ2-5,CASSSPGLGETQYF
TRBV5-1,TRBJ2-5,CASSLGGTETQYF
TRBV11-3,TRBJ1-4,CASSSHQTGWTEKLFF
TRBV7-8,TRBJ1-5,CASSPLIYSGTLKGQPQHF
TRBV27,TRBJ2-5,CASSWRGGRETQYF
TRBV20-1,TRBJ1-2,CSASVRQGGGYGYTF
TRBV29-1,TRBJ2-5,CSVGVVSSGELQETQYF
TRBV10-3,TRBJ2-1,CAIMGSSDNEQFF
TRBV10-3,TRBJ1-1,CAIRRTVGDTEAFF
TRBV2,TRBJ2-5,CASQDFGGTQYF
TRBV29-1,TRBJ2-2,CSFRQNYIGELFF
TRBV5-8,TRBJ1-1,CASSLGPGQLRAFF
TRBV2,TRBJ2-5,CASRRTGGLETQYF
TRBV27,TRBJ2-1,CASSLRSYNEQFF
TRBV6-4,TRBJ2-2,CASGIGELFF
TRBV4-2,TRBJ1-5,CASSQENWRDQPQHF
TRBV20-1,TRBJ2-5,CSARQQETQYF
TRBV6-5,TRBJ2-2,CASRGMAGDTGELFF
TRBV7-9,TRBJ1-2,CASSYRAYGYTF
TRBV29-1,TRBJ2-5,CSVEDRPVETQYF
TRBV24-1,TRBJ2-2,CATGGGNIGELFF
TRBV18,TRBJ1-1,CASSPRVNSENTEAFF
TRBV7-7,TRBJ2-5,CASSPTSGGLYF
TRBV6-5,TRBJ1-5,CASSEGRYQPQHF
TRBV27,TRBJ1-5,CASTPRPGYQPQHF
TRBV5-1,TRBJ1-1,CASSFATSGATEAFF
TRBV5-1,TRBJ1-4,CASSYHGTGVNEKLFF
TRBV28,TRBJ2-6,CASQRSSGANVLTF
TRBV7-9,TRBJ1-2,CASSPRQGNYGYTF
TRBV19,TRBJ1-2,CASSIATYGYTF
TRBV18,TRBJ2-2,CASSPQNGGTGELFF
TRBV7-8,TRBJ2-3,CASTTADTQYF
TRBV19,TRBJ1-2,CASRLGGGTGLDYGYTF
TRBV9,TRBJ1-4,CASSVGGRGTNEKLFF